This TCR beta chain was profiled in a study of control samples from healthy donors and cancer patients. Using immunoSEQ multiplex PCR, the repertoire was profiled, and TCRdb retains in-frame clones only, with some absent. The sample comprises some 410,000 clones, 90% of which are singletons, and about 6.3% rests with the top ten. The germline gives CDR1 SGHTA, CDR2 FQGNSA. V was trimmed by 5 bases and J by 5 bases, leaving 19 bases between them. This CDR3 has 16 residues. The material sequenced was PBMCs. This chain uses TRBV7-2 with TRBJ2-4; D possibly corresponds to TRBD1 (6 bases). The receptor was isolated from a man in his forties with head and neck cancer. The CDR3 spells CASSTRSKNRENIQYF. For the CDR3, the DNA is TGTGCCAGCAGCACAAGATCTAAAAACAGGGAAAACATTCAGTACTTC.